The present T cell receptor (beta chain) was sequenced within a study of cytomegalovirus exposure and HLA in healthy donors. The PCR made use of 60 Vbeta and 13 Jbeta primers. Data came from immunoSEQ multiplex PCR; TCRdb stores just in-frame clones and leaves some out. The repertoire has some 190,000 clones, more than 85% of them found once; the top ten carry under 2%. Comment on this clone: Its antigen remains unidentified.

Overall study results and limits: One variant, a missense change in DCLRE1C, was linked in a later analysis to TCR beta V- and J-gene trimming.

The TCR was taken from a woman between 18 and 29 years old in good health and CMV-seronegative. Sequencing was done on a sample of PBMCs.

The DNA of the CDR3 is TGTGCCAGCAAGGGGACAGGGAGTATTCTCTATCAGCCCCAGCATTTT. It yields the protein CASKGTGSILYQPQHF. This chain uses TRBV28 with TRBJ1-5; 9 nucleotides match TRBD1. The CDR3 has 16 amino acids. With 7 bases clipped from V and 5 bases from J, the junction kept 12 bases outside the gene matches. Germline loops: CDR1 MDHEN, CDR2 SYDVKM.